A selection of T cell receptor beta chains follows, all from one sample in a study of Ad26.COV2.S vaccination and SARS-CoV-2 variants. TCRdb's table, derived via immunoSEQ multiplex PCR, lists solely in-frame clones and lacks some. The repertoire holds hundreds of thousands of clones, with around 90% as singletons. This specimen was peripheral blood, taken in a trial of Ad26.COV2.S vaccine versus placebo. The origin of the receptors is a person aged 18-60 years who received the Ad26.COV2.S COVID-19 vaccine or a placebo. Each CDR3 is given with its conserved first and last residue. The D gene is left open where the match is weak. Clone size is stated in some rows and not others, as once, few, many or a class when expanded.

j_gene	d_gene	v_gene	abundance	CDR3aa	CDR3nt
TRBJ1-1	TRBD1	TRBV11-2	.	CASSLTGALTEAFF	TGTGCCAGCAGCTTGACAGGGGCCCTCACTGAAGCTTTCTTT
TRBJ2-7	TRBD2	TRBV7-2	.	CASSEGTRLYEQYF	TGTGCCAGCAGCGAGGGGACTAGACTCTACGAGCAGTACTTC
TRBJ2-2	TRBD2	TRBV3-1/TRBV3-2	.	CASSQVRLAGAGELFF	TGTGCCAGCAGCCAAGTTCGACTAGCGGGAGCGGGGGAGCTGTTTTTT
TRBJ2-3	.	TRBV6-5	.	CASRPRETDTQYF	TGTGCCAGCAGACCGAGAGAGACAGATACGCAGTATTTT
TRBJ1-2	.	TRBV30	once	CAWRIPSFGYTF	TGTGCCTGGAGGATACCGTCATTTGGCTACACCTTC
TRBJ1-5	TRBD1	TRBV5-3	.	CARRASGTGYQPQHF	TGTGCCAGAAGGGCGTCAGGGACAGGGTATCAGCCCCAGCATTTT
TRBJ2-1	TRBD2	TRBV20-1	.	CSASDGGIHNEQFF	TGCAGTGCTAGTGACGGGGGGATACACAATGAGCAGTTCTTC
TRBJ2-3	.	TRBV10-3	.	CAISFDRPASTDTQYF	TGTGCCATCAGCTTCGACAGGCCCGCCTCCACAGATACGCAGTATTTT
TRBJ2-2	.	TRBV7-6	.	CASSFGGAGELFF	TGTGCCAGCAGCTTTGGAGGGGCCGGGGAGCTGTTTTTT
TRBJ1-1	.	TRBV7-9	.	CAASGEWPEAFF	TGTGCCGCGTCGGGGGAATGGCCTGAAGCTTTCTTT
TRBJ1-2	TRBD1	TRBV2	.	CASSSQGSNYGYTF	TGTGCCAGCAGTTCACAGGGGAGTAACTATGGCTACACCTTC
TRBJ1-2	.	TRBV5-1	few	CASSPRRQGNYGYTF	TGCGCCAGCAGCCCACGTAGGCAGGGTAACTATGGCTACACCTTC
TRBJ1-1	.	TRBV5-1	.	CASSSIPGNTEAFF	TGCGCCAGCAGTTCCATTCCTGGGAACACTGAAGCTTTCTTT
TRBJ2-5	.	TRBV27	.	CASSLDIQETQYF	TGTGCCAGCAGTTTAGACATACAAGAGACCCAGTACTTC
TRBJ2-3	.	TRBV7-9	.	CASSFGGGTTDTQYF	TGTGCCAGCAGCTTTGGAGGCGGGACTACAGATACGCAGTATTTT
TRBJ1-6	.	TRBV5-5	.	CASSLEADYNSPLHF	TGTGCCAGCAGCTTGGAGGCGGACTATAATTCACCCCTCCACTTT
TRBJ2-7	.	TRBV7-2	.	CASSHFPDGSYEQYF	TGTGCCAGCAGTCACTTCCCAGACGGCTCCTACGAGCAGTACTTC
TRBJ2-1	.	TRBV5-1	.	CASSLGSTPSNEQFF	TGCGCCAGCAGCTTGGGGTCGACCCCCTCCAATGAGCAGTTCTTC
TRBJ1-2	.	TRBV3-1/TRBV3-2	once	CASSQDLLAGYTF	TGTGCCAGCAGCCAAGATCTATTGGCTGGCTACACCTTC
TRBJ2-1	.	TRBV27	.	CASNQGTQAYNEQFF	TGTGCCAGCAATCAAGGGACACAAGCCTACAATGAGCAGTTCTTC
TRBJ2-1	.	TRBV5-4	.	CASSHFGVGGEQFF	TGTGCCAGCAGCCACTTTGGAGTGGGAGGTGAGCAGTTCTTC
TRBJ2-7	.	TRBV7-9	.	CASSLSGFSYEQYF	TGTGCCAGCAGCTTGAGCGGATTCTCCTACGAGCAGTACTTC
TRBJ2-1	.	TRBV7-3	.	CASSLGTSTGNEQFF	TGTGCCAGCAGCTTAGGTACATCCACGGGCAATGAGCAGTTCTTC
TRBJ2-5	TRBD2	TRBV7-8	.	CASRGGLERETQYF	TGTGCCAGCAGGGGAGGACTAGAAAGGGAGACCCAGTACTTC
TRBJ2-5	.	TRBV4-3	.	CASSPEGGFRETQYF	TGCGCCAGCAGCCCGGAAGGGGGGTTTCGAGAGACCCAGTACTTC
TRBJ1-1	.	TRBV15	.	CATSRDPQGRTEAFF	TGTGCCACCAGCAGAGACCCACAGGGCCGTACTGAAGCTTTCTTT
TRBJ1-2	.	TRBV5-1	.	CASRDGANYGYTF	TGCGCCAGCAGAGACGGTGCTAACTATGGCTACACCTTC
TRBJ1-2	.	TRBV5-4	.	CASSSRSGYTF	TGTGCCAGCAGCAGCAGGAGTGGCTACACCTTC
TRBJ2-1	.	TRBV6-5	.	CATKGTAAGNNEQFF	TGTGCCACCAAAGGGACGGCGGCCGGGAATAATGAGCAGTTCTTC
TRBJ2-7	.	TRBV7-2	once	CASSNLQGFGSYEQYF	TGTGCCAGCAGCAACCTTCAGGGGTTTGGCTCCTACGAGCAGTACTTC
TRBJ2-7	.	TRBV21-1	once	CASSTPGLAYEQYF	TGTGCCAGCAGCACCCCGGGACTAGCTTACGAGCAGTACTTC
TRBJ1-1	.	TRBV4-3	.	CASSQDWTRNTEAFF	TGCGCCAGCAGCCAAGATTGGACAAGGAACACTGAAGCTTTCTTT
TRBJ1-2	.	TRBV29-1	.	CSVEGARGGYTF	TGCAGCGTTGAGGGGGCGCGGGGAGGCTACACCTTC
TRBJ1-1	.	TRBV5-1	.	CASTLGGGEAFF	TGCGCCAGCACCCTAGGCGGGGGCGAAGCTTTCTTT
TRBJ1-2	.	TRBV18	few	CASSLGPGYTF	TGTGCCAGCTCACTCGGACCAGGCTACACCTTC
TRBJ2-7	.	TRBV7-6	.	CASSLAGGYEQYF	TGTGCCAGCAGCTTAGCGGGGGGTTACGAGCAGTACTTC
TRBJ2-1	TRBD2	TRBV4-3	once	CASSYRLAATYNEQFF	TGCGCCAGCAGCTACAGACTAGCGGCGACCTACAATGAGCAGTTCTTC
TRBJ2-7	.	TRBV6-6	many	CASSYSTDSYEQYF	TGTGCCAGCAGTTACTCGACGGACTCCTACGAGCAGTACTTC
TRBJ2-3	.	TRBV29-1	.	CSVEEDTQYF	TGCAGCGTTGAAGAAGATACGCAGTATTTT
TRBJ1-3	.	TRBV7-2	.	CASSLWGGGGNTIYF	TGTGCCAGCAGCTTATGGGGTGGAGGGGGAAACACCATATATTTT
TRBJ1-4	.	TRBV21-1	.	CASSAGTLNEKLFF	TGTGCCAGCAGTGCCGGGACACTTAATGAAAAACTGTTTTTT
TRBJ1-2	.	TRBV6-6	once	CASSSRVVSGAYGYTF	TGTGCCAGCAGTTCTCGCGTGGTTTCAGGGGCATATGGCTACACCTTC
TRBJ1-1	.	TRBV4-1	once	CASSQVGGPDTEAFF	TGCGCCAGCAGCCAAGTGGGGGGGCCCGACACTGAAGCTTTCTTT
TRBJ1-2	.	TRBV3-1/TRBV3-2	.	CASSQVVGSYGYTF	TGTGCCAGCAGCCAAGTGGTAGGTTCCTATGGCTACACCTTC
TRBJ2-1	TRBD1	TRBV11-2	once	CASSLFQGAGNEQFF	TGTGCCAGCAGCTTGTTCCAGGGGGCCGGTAATGAGCAGTTCTTC
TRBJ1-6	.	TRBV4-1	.	CASSQAGTANSPLHF	TGCGCCAGCAGCCAAGCCGGGACGGCTAATTCACCCCTCCACTTT
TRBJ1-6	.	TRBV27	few	CASSFLRGSSPLHF	TGTGCCAGCAGTTTTCTTAGGGGGAGTTCACCCCTCCACTTT
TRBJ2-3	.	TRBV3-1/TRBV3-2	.	CASSQGATDTQYF	TGTGCCAGCAGCCAAGGAGCTACAGATACGCAGTATTTT
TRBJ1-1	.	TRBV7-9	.	CASSWGRDAEAFF	TGTGCCAGCAGCTGGGGCAGGGACGCTGAAGCTTTCTTT
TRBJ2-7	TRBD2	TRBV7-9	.	CASSSPASGTSYEQYF	TGTGCCAGCAGCTCGCCCGCTAGCGGGACCTCCTACGAGCAGTACTTC
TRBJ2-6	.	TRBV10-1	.	CASPDQVLPFSGANVLTF	TGCGCCAGCCCAGATCAGGTCCTCCCTTTCTCTGGGGCCAACGTCCTGACTTTC